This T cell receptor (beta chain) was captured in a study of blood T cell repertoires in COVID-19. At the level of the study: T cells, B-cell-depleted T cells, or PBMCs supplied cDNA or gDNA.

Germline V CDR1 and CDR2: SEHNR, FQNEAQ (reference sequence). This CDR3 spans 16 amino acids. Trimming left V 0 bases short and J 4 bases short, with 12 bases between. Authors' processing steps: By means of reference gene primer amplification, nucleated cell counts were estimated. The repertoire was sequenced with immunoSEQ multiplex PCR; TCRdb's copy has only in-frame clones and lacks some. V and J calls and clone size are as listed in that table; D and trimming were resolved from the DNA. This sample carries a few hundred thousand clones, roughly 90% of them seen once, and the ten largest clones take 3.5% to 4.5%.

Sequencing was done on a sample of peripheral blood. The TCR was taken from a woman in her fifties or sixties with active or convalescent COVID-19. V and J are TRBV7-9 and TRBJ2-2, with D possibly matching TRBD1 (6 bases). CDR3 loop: CASSLALGAGTGELFF. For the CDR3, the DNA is TGTGCCAGCAGCTTAGCACTGGGGGCGGGCACCGGGGAGCTGTTTTTT.